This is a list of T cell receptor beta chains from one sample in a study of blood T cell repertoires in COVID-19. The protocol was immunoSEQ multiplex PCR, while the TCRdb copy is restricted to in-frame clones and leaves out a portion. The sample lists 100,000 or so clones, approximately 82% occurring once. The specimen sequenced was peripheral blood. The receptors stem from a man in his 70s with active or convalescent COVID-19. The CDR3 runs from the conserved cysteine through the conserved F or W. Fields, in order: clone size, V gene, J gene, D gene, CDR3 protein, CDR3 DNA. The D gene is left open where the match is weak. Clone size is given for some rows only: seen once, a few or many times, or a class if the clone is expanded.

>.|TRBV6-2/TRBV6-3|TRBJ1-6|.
CASSYSSSREPLHF
TGTGCCAGCAGTTACTCGAGTTCCCGGGAACCCCTCCACTTT
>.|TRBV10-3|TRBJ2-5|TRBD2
CAISVGGGAETQYF
TGTGCCATCAGTGTAGGCGGGGGTGCGGAGACCCAGTACTTC
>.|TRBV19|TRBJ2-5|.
CASSIGGQLGAQYF
TGTGCCAGTAGTATAGGTGGGCAGCTCGGGGCCCAGTACTTC
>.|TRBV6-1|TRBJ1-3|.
CASSEAHGGSSGNTIYF
TGTGCCAGCAGTGAAGCGCATGGCGGCAGCTCTGGAAACACCATATATTTT
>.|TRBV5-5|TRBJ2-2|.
CASSGSPRDTGELFF
TGTGCCAGCAGCGGGAGCCCTCGGGACACCGGGGAGCTGTTTTTT
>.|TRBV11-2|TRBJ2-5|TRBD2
CASSLASGGEETQYF
TGTGCCAGCAGCTTAGCCAGCGGGGGAGAGGAGACCCAGTACTTC
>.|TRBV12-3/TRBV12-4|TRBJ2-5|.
CANSRGTVGTQYF
TGTGCCAACAGTAGGGGCACGGTAGGGACCCAGTACTTC
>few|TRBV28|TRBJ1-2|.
CATRLRLRYGYTF
TGTGCCACCCGGCTTAGGCTGAGGTATGGCTACACCTTC
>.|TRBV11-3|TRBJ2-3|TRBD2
CASSLAGAGVADTQYF
TGTGCCAGCAGCTTAGCCGGGGCGGGGGTAGCAGATACGCAGTATTTT
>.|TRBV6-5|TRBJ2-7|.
CALGESGGHEQYF
TGTGCCCTTGGAGAGTCAGGGGGGCACGAGCAGTACTTC
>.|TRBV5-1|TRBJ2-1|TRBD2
CASSFRLAGYNEQFF
TGCGCCAGCAGCTTCAGACTAGCGGGGTACAATGAGCAGTTCTTC
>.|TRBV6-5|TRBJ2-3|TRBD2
CASNRDYSTGTQYF
TGTGCCAGCAACCGGGACTATTCTACAGGTACGCAGTATTTT
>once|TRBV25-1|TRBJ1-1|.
CASFSGGTEAFF
TGTGCCAGCTTTTCGGGGGGCACTGAAGCTTTCTTT
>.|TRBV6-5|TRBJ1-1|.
CASSYLSRTEAFF
TGTGCCAGCAGTTACCTATCGAGGACTGAAGCTTTCTTT
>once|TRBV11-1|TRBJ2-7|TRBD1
CASSLSDRGIYEQYF
TGTGCCAGCAGCTTGTCGGACAGGGGGATCTACGAGCAGTACTTC
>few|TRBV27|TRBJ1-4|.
CASSLFGGSEKLFF
TGTGCCAGCAGTTTATTCGGGGGGAGCGAAAAACTGTTTTTT
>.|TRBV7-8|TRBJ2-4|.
CASSPDRFLGLAKNIQYF
TGTGCCAGCAGCCCTGACAGGTTCTTAGGCCTAGCCAAAAACATTCAGTACTTC
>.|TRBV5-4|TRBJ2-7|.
CASSFVGTYEQYF
TGTGCCAGCAGCTTCGTCGGGACCTACGAGCAGTACTTC
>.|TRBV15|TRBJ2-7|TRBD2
CATSREGLVYEQYF
TGTGCCACCAGCAGAGAAGGACTAGTTTACGAGCAGTACTTC